These 9 T cell receptor beta chains came from one sample sequenced in a study of identical twins. Via MiXCR, TCRdb re-called the 5' RACE reads, giving one row per CDR3 protein. The data show approximately 240,000 distinct CDR3 sequences, roughly an eighth seen once. The sample taken for sequencing was memory (CD45RO+) T cells sorted from blood. The receptors here all came from a woman between 18 and 30 years old in good health.

This chain's CDR3 is CASSLRQGWRNEQFF. CDR3 nucleotides: TGTGCCAGCAGCTTACGGCAGGGTTGGAGGAATGAGCAGTTCTTC. V and J are TRBV7-2 and TRBJ2-1; D possibly uses TRBD1 or TRBD2 (5 bases each). The germline CDR1 and CDR2 sequences are SGHTA and FQGNSA. This CDR3 is 15 amino acids long. Trimming stripped 2 bases from V and 7 bases from J, with 15 bases between.

The chain joins TRBV7-9 to TRBJ2-7; D not resolved. Germline V lookup: CDR1 SEHNR, CDR2 FQNEAQ (reference sequence). The CDR3 is made up of 15 amino acids. V was shortened by 3 bases and J by 5 bases, with 17 bases between the two germline ends. The CDR3 region has the DNA TGTGCCAGCAGCTTGGGCTCCTATCCTGGGGACGAGCAGTACTTC. It yields the protein CASSLGSYPGDEQYF.

This chain connects TRBV3-1 to TRBJ2-7, with D possibly TRBD1 on 5 matching bases. This CDR3 has 15 amino acids. Germline-derived CDR1 and CDR2 are LGHDT and YNNKEL (reference sequence). Trimming cost V 4 bases and J 3 bases, with 16 bases left between them. The CDR3 reads CASSPPGRANYEQYF. The DNA for the CDR3 is TGTGCCAGCAGCCCCCCGGGCAGGGCCAACTACGAGCAGTACTTC.

The chain employs TRBV27 and TRBJ2-7, with 7 bases lining up with TRBD1. The CDR3 sequence is 14 residues long. V was pared by 6 bases and J by 6 bases, with 11 bases of the junction left unmatched. Looked up from germline, CDR1 is MNHEY and CDR2 is SMNVEV (reference sequence). Here the CDR3 DNA reads TGTGCCAGCAGCCCCAGACAGGGTTCGAGCGAGCAGTACTTC. Encoded protein: CASSPRQGSSEQYF.

The rearrangement uses TRBV12-3 or TRBV12-4 and TRBJ2-7, with 12 bases identical to TRBD2. The CDR3 contains 17 residues. V lost 5 bases to trimming and J lost 5 bases; unmatched junction nucleotides: 13. DNA for the CDR3: TGTGCCAGCAGTATCGGGGCTAGCGGGAGGGGCGGCCACGAGCAGTACTTC. As protein: CASSIGASGRGGHEQYF.

As DNA, the CDR3 is TGTGCCTGGAGTGTCGGGGGGAGGACAGATACGCAGTATTTT. This translates into CAWSVGGRTDTQYF. V is TRBV30 and J is TRBJ2-3, with 7 bases matching TRBD2. CDR1 is GTSNPN, CDR2 SVGIG, per germline (reference sequence). Trimming took 0 bases from V and 3 from J; bases not matched to a gene: 3. This CDR3 comprises 14 residues.

This clonotype was detected only a few times. The CDR3 sequence: CASSPNKSRKGYTF. For the CDR3, the DNA is TGTGCCAGCTCACCAAATAAATCCCGGAAGGGCTACACCTTC. The chain joins TRBV18 to TRBJ1-2; no clear D gene. Germline CDR1 and CDR2: KGHSH and LQKENI. This CDR3 is built from 14 residues. With 2 bases removed from V and 8 bases from J, the gap between germline ends came to 15 bases.

This clonotype was detected only a few times. The chain has TRBV18 and TRBJ2-2; the D gene is possibly TRBD1 (7 bases). Germline V gene lookup returns CDR1 KGHSH and CDR2 LQKENI. The CDR3 length is 16 residues. The germline V and J ends were trimmed by 3 bases and 3 bases, with 14 bases remaining between them. This CDR3 is CASSPLDREDTGELFF. In DNA form, the CDR3 reads TGTGCCAGCTCACCGCTCGACAGGGAGGACACCGGGGAGCTGTTTTTT.

This clonotype was observed a few times. This rearrangement joins TRBV7-2 to TRBJ1-5; no clear D. V lost 2 bases to trimming and J lost 0 bases, with 8 bases between them. CDR1 is SGHTA and CDR2 is FQGNSA in the germline V gene. The CDR3 length is 15 residues. The CDR3 bases are TGTGCCAGCAGCTTATCTCACCATAGCAATCAGCCCCAGCATTTT. Protein sequence: CASSLSHHSNQPQHF. Looking up the rest from reference TRBV7-2 and TRBJ1-5 gives the full variable domain: GAGVSQSPSNKVTEKGKDVELRCDPISGHTALYWYRQSLGQGLEFLIYFQGNSAPDKSGLPSDRFSAERTGGSVSTLTIQRTQQEDSAVYLCASSLSHHSNQPQHFGDGTRLSIL.